These 16 T cell receptor beta chains were sequenced from one sample in a study of identical twins. A single record per CDR3 protein comes from TCRdb applying MiXCR to the 5' RACE reads. The table lists 500,000 to 700,000 distinct CDR3 sequences, less than 9% of them singletons. This sample also appeared in a second study, on yellow fever vaccine responses in identical twins.

The specimen sequenced was PBMCs. The receptors originated from a woman under 30 in good health.

The chain uses TRBV27 and TRBJ1-6; D unresolved. This CDR3 has 15 residues. The germline CDR1 and CDR2 sequences are MNHEY and SMNVEV (reference sequence). Trimming removed 5 bases at V and 10 bases at J, with 18 bases between. DNA for the CDR3: TGTGCCAGCAGTCCGTACAGCCGCTGGGAATCACCCCTCCACTTT. Protein: CASSPYSRWESPLHF.

This clonotype was counted between two and nine times. V gene TRBV9 combines with J gene TRBJ2-5, with D tentatively TRBD2 (5 bases). The CDR3 extends over 14 amino acids. The ends were cut back, 2 bases at V and 1 base at J, with 9 bases in the middle. Germline lookup yields CDR1 SGDLS and CDR2 YYNGEE. The chain's CDR3 is CASSVEAGQETQYF. The CDR3 DNA follows: TGTGCCAGCAGCGTGGAGGCAGGCCAAGAGACCCAGTACTTC.

Many counts were recorded for this clonotype. The chain is built from TRBV28 and TRBJ2-5, with 9 bases identical to TRBD1. Looked up from germline, CDR1 is MDHEN and CDR2 is SYDVKM. The CDR3 has 15 amino acids. Germline trimming cut 5 bases from V and 5 bases from J; bases unmatched to any gene: 9. In DNA, the CDR3 is TGTGCCAGCAGTCTAAGGGACAGGGAGGGCGAGACCCAGTACTTC. Protein: CASSLRDREGETQYF.

This clonotype has a count of ten or more. J is TRBJ2-7 and V is TRBV11-2; 9 bases map to TRBD2. The CDR3 runs 14 residues. CDR1 SGHAT and CDR2 FQNNGV come from the germline V gene. V trimming: 4 bases; J trimming: 6 bases; junction bases outside the gene matches: 7. CDR3 sequence reads: CASSSTLAGSEQYV. CDR3 in DNA: TGTGCCAGCAGCTCCACGCTAGCGGGGAGCGAGCAGTACGTC.

This clonotype has a handful of counts. The genes are TRBV6-1 and TRBJ1-5; no firm D call. The germline V gene encodes CDR1 MNHNS and CDR2 SASEGT. This CDR3 is built from 14 residues. The germline V and J ends were trimmed by 6 bases and 1 base, with 10 bases remaining between them. Here the CDR3 reads CASRAQSSNQPQHF. CDR3 sequence (DNA): TGTGCCAGCAGAGCGCAGTCGAGCAATCAGCCCCAGCATTTT.

This clonotype was recorded a few times. This sequence joins TRBV29-1 and TRBJ2-2; tentatively, D is TRBD1 (5 bases). This CDR3 has 14 amino acids. Germline assignment: CDR1 SQVTM and CDR2 ANQGSEA. Trimming shortened V by 7 bases and J by 7 bases, and 19 bases separated the two germline ends. CDR3 amino acids: CSAPSGQGSGELFF. The CDR3 DNA follows: TGCAGCGCCCCGTCCGGGCAGGGCAGCGGGGAGCTGTTTTTT.

CDR3 nucleotides: TGTGCCAGCAGCTCGATTGGGACAGGGGGCAACTACGAGCAGTACTTC. It encodes CASSSIGTGGNYEQYF. V usage is TRBV9 and J usage is TRBJ2-7; 12 nucleotides align to TRBD1. In germline, CDR1 is SGDLS, CDR2 YYNGEE. The CDR3 consists of 16 residues. J gave up 3 bases and V 4 bases, and 8 bases lay outside the gene matches.

V gene TRBV3-1 combines with J gene TRBJ2-1; 9 nucleotides line up with TRBD2. With 1 base clipped from V and 4 bases from J, the junction kept 8 bases outside the gene matches. Germline assignment: CDR1 LGHDT and CDR2 YNNKEL (reference sequence). This CDR3 spans 17 amino acids. This CDR3 is CASSQAISGSLYNEQFF. DNA for the CDR3: TGTGCCAGCAGCCAAGCCATTAGCGGGAGTTTATACAATGAGCAGTTCTTC.

This chain uses TRBV7-8 with TRBJ2-7, with D tentatively TRBD1 or TRBD2 (6 bases each). CDR1 and CDR2 from the germline V gene are SGHVS and FQNEAQ. Trimming cost V 6 bases and J 4 bases, with 19 bases left between them. This CDR3 comprises 15 residues. In DNA, the CDR3 is TGTGCCAGCAGACCAAGGGGGGCAGGTTCTTACGAGCAGTACTTC. It is translated as CASRPRGAGSYEQYF.

This clonotype was picked up a small number of times. The V call is TRBV28, the J call TRBJ1-2; 7 nucleotides match TRBD1. Germline-derived CDR1 and CDR2 are MDHEN and SYDVKM. This CDR3 comprises 13 residues. The junction had 3 bases not matched to a gene; V was cut back by 1 base and J by 7 bases. The CDR3 region has the DNA TGTGCCAGCAGTTTATTCAGGGGGAGTGGCTACACCTTC. This translates into CASSLFRGSGYTF.

This clonotype appeared many times. The rearrangement links TRBV7-8 to TRBJ1-3; D is undetermined. The V gene lost 1 base and the J gene lost 7 bases, with 8 bases spanning the gap. Germline V CDR1 and CDR2: SGHVS, FQNEAQ. This CDR3 region has 13 residues. The chain's CDR3 is CASSLGIGNTIYF. CDR3 nucleotide sequence: TGTGCCAGCAGCTTAGGGATCGGGAACACCATATATTTT.

This clonotype was seen many times. This chain connects TRBV29-1 to TRBJ1-4; possibly TRBD1 for D (6 bases). In germline, CDR1 is SQVTM, CDR2 ANQGSEA. The CDR3 has 12 residues. V dropped 4 bases and J dropped 8 bases, with 11 bases sitting between them. The CDR3 coding sequence is TGCAGCGTTGTACAGGGAGACGAAAAACTGTTTTTT. This translates into CSVVQGDEKLFF.

Ten or more counts support this clonotype. The chain recombines TRBV11-2 with TRBJ2-3; the D gene could be TRBD1 or TRBD2 (5 bases each). Germline V gene data show CDR1 as SGHAT and CDR2 as FQNNGV. The CDR3 covers 17 residues. Trimming stripped 0 bases from V and 1 base from J, with 14 bases between. CDR3 DNA sequence: TGTGCCAGCAGCTTAGATCAATCACTAGGGGGCACAGATACGCAGTATTTT. Translation gives CASSLDQSLGGTDTQYF.

This clonotype appeared a few times. The rearrangement links TRBV28 to TRBJ2-3, with D unresolved. V was shortened by 7 bases and J by 2 bases, with 16 bases between the two germline ends. The CDR3 contains 15 residues. Germline V gives CDR1 MDHEN, CDR2 SYDVKM. The CDR3 spells CASNPRALFTDTQYF. CDR3 DNA: TGTGCCAGCAATCCCCGGGCCCTTTTCACAGATACGCAGTATTTT.

This clonotype has a count of ten or more. The chain has TRBV7-6 and TRBJ2-4; possible D gene TRBD1, 6 bases. Trimming removed 5 bases at V and 1 base at J, with 12 bases between. CDR1 is SGHVS and CDR2 is FNYEAQ in the germline V gene. CDR3 length: 15 residues. Here the CDR3 reads CASSDPGVAKNIQYF. The DNA for the CDR3 is TGTGCCAGCAGCGACCCAGGGGTGGCCAAAAACATTCAGTACTTC. Full variable domain (rest looked up from reference TRBV7-6 and TRBJ2-4): GAGVSQSPRYKVTKRGQDVALRCDPISGHVSLYWYRQALGQGPEFLTYFNYEAQQDKSGLPNDRFSAERPEGSISTLTIQRTEQRDSAMYRCASSDPGVAKNIQYFGAGTRLSVL.

This chain joins TRBV6-1 and TRBJ2-1, with 7 bases matching TRBD2. Germline CDR1 MNHNS, CDR2 SASEGT. J gave up 10 bases and V 3 bases, and 12 bases lay outside the gene matches. There are 15 residues in the CDR3. The chain's CDR3 is CASSEVGGTILEQFF. The CDR3 DNA is TGTGCCAGCAGTGAGGTCGGGGGGACTATTCTAGAGCAGTTCTTC.